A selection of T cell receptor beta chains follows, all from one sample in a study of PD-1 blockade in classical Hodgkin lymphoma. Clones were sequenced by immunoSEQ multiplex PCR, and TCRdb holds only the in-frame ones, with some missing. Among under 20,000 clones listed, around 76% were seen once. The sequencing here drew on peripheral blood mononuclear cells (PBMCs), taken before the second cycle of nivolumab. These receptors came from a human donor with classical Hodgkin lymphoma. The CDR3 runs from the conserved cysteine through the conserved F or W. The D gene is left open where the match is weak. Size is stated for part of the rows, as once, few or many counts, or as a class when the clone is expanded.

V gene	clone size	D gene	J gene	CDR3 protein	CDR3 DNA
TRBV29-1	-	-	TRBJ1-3	CSASGGNTIYF	TGCAGCGCCTCGGGAGGAAACACCATATATTTT
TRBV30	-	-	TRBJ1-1	CAWSVRDTEAFF	TGTGCCTGGAGTGTCCGGGACACTGAAGCTTTCTTT
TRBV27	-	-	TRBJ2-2	CASSLPGPGAGELFF	TGTGCCAGCAGTTTACCGGGACCGGGGGCCGGGGAGCTGTTTTTT
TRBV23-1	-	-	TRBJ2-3	CASSLLLTDTQYF	TGCGCCAGCAGTCTCCTCCTCACGGATACGCAGTATTTT
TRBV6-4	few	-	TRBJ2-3	CASGDGGRGTQYF	TGTGCCAGCGGGGACGGGGGCCGAGGGACGCAGTATTTT
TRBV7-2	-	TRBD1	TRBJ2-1	CASSSESGQFDEQFF	TGTGCCAGCAGCTCCGAATCGGGACAGTTCGATGAGCAGTTCTTC
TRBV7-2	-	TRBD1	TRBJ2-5	CASSFWTGETQYF	TGTGCCAGCAGCTTTTGGACAGGGGAGACCCAGTACTTC
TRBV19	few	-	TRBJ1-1	CASSIDLRPAFF	TGTGCCAGTAGTATAGATTTAAGGCCAGCTTTCTTT
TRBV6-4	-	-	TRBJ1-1	CASSEQGGGTEAFF	TGTGCCAGCAGTGAGCAGGGAGGAGGGACTGAAGCTTTCTTT
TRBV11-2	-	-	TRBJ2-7	CASSSTGSSVEQYF	TGTGCCAGCAGCTCCACCGGGTCCTCCGTGGAGCAGTACTTC
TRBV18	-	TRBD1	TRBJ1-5	CASSPQGALQPQHF	TGTGCCAGCTCACCACAGGGGGCCCTACAGCCCCAGCATTTT
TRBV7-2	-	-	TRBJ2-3	CASSSGTDTQYF	TGTGCCAGCAGCTCAGGGACAGATACGCAGTATTTT
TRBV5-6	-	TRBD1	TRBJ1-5	CASSPLQKTGNQPQHF	TGTGCCAGCAGCCCCCTTCAGAAGACAGGGAATCAGCCCCAGCATTTT
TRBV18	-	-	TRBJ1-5	CASSPADNQPQHF	TGTGCCAGCTCACCAGCGGATAATCAGCCCCAGCATTTT
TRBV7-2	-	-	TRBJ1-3	CASSLGPGRANTIYF	TGTGCCAGCAGCTTGGGCCCAGGGAGGGCAAACACCATATATTTT